Presented here are 22 T cell receptor beta chains from one specimen sequenced in a study of multiple sclerosis patients with progressive multifocal leukoencephalopathy. Profiling relied on immunoSEQ multiplex PCR, and the TCRdb table lists in-frame clones only, not all of them. The sample has 29,000 or so clones, about nine tenths seen once. Time point described: more than five months of natalizumab therapy. The sample here was PBMCs, taken from a patient treated with natalizumab. The receptor source for this set is a human donor with multiple sclerosis.

This sequence joins TRBV21-1 and TRBJ1-2; the D call TRBD1 from the table was never checked on the DNA. TRBV21-1 is reported as a pseudogene. There are 19 residues in the CDR3. CDR3: CASTSTPGTGWASNYGYTF. DNA for the CDR3: TGTGCCAGCACCTCGACCCCTGGGACAGGGTGGGCTTCTAACTATGGCTACACCTTC.

The rearrangement joins TRBV5-1 to TRBJ2-1; no clear D. The V gene's germline CDR1 is SGHRS and CDR2 YFSETQ. The length of the CDR3 is 15 residues. V was trimmed by 5 bases and J by 5 bases, leaving 17 bases between them. In nucleotides, the CDR3 is TGCGCCAGCAGATCCAACTTCGGCAGTCACAATGAGCAGTTCTTC. This encodes CASRSNFGSHNEQFF.

V is TRBV30 and J is TRBJ1-6, with 10 bases aligning to TRBD1. Germline V gene lookup returns CDR1 GTSNPN and CDR2 SVGIG (reference sequence). The CDR3 sequence is 14 residues long. With 2 bases clipped from V and 7 bases from J, the junction kept 2 bases outside the gene matches. The CDR3 protein is CAWSRGQGNSPLHF. In DNA form, the CDR3 reads TGTGCCTGGAGTAGGGGACAGGGGAATTCACCCCTCCACTTT.

There are a few counts of this clone. The chain has TRBV14 and TRBJ1-5; D not certain. The V end was cut by 2 bases, the J end by 1 base, with 6 bases between. From germline, CDR1 is SGHDN and CDR2 FVKESK. This CDR3 has 14 residues. CDR3 residues: CASSQTNSNQPQHF. The CDR3 region has the DNA TGTGCCAGCAGCCAAACTAACAGCAATCAGCCCCAGCATTTT.

V is TRBV4-2 and J is TRBJ2-5; the match to TRBD2 covers 12 bases. The V and J ends lost 6 bases and 4 bases, in that order; junction bases with no gene match: 15. The CDR3 covers 18 residues. The germline V gene encodes CDR1 LGHNA and CDR2 YNFKEQ. Here the CDR3 reads CASSPRTPSGRVVETQYF. The CDR3 coding sequence is TGTGCCAGCAGTCCAAGAACCCCTAGCGGGAGGGTCGTAGAGACCCAGTACTTC.

This chain connects TRBV19 to TRBJ1-5; no firm D call. Germline CDR1 LNHDA, CDR2 SQIVND (reference sequence). CDR3 length: 16 residues. V lost 4 bases and J lost 0, with 13 bases in between. This chain's CDR3 is CASSTHGVDSNQPQHF. The CDR3 DNA follows: TGTGCCAGTAGTACGCACGGGGTCGATAGCAATCAGCCCCAGCATTTT.

V and J are TRBV10-3 and TRBJ1-1, with 7 bases lining up with TRBD1. The J segment lost 0 bases and the V segment lost 6 bases, leaving 7 bases of the junction unmatched. CDR1 and CDR2 (germline): ENHRY, SYGVKD. This CDR3 is built from 15 residues. CDR3 amino acids: CAISLRGQMNTEAFF. The DNA of the CDR3 is TGTGCCATCAGCCTCAGGGGACAGATGAACACTGAAGCTTTCTTT.

J is TRBJ2-7 and V is TRBV18; no clear D. The ends were cut back, 0 bases at V and 0 bases at J, with 9 bases in the middle. The CDR3 has 15 residues. Germline V CDR1 and CDR2: KGHSH, LQKENI. DNA of the CDR3: TGTGCCAGCTCACCACCTCGACACCTCTCCTACGAGCAGTACTTC. Protein product: CASSPPRHLSYEQYF.

The sample holds one count of this clone. The chain recombines TRBV11-2 with TRBJ2-2; 10 nucleotides align to TRBD1. The CDR3 covers 16 residues. Germline CDR1 is SGHAT and CDR2 is FQNNGV. The J segment lost 6 bases and the V segment lost 3 bases, leaving 7 bases of the junction unmatched. This CDR3 is CASSFPGTGVSGELFF. The CDR3 region has the DNA TGTGCCAGCAGCTTCCCCGGGACAGGGGTCTCCGGGGAGCTGTTTTTT.

This clone was counted once. The chain has TRBV30 and TRBJ1-2; D possibly corresponds to TRBD1 (5 bases). Trimming removed 4 bases from V and 2 bases from J, with 23 bases in between. CDR1 GTSNPN and CDR2 SVGIG come from the germline V gene (reference sequence). CDR3 length: 17 residues. As DNA, the CDR3 is TGTGCCTGGACTCGGAACGCTCCAGGGTGGGGGAACTATGGCTACACCTTC. Protein: CAWTRNAPGWGNYGYTF.

V and J are TRBV7-9 and TRBJ2-3, with 7 bases aligning to TRBD2. V trimming: 6 bases; J trimming: 0 bases; junction bases outside the gene matches: 3. Germline lookup yields CDR1 SEHNR and CDR2 FQNEAQ (reference sequence). The CDR3 spans 14 residues. The CDR3 loop is CASSRGGSTDTQYF. CDR3 nucleotide sequence: TGTGCCAGCAGTCGCGGGGGTAGCACAGATACGCAGTATTTT.

Comment on this clone: The junction shows a germline mismatch at one end, possibly a read error. Other DNA sequences from this sample encode an identical CDR3 as well. The J gene is TRBJ1-1, the V gene TRBV28, with D unresolved. Germline loops: CDR1 MDHEN, CDR2 SYDVKM. CDR3 length: 14 residues. The chain's CDR3 is CASCNPGGYTEAFF. In nucleotides, the CDR3 is TGTGCCAGCTGCAATCCGGGCGGGTACACCGAAGCTTTCTTT.

In the case of this clone: In the same sample, other DNA sequences code for this CDR3. The chain employs TRBV7-3 and TRBJ1-1; perhaps TRBD1 as D (6 bases). The germline V gene has CDR1 SGHTA and CDR2 FQGTGA. Between the trimmed V and J ends, which lost 0 bases and 4 bases, there was a span of 18 bases. This CDR3 region has 17 residues. The CDR3: CASSLTGSGGRGTEAFF. The CDR3 region has the DNA TGTGCCAGCAGCTTAACCGGGTCGGGGGGCCGCGGCACTGAAGCTTTCTTT.

The rearrangement joins TRBV7-8 to TRBJ1-1; tentatively, D is TRBD1 (6 bases). CDR3 length: 13 amino acids. V gave up 0 bases and J gave up 7 bases, with 9 bases separating them. Germline V gene data show CDR1 as SGHVS and CDR2 as FQNEAQ. The CDR3 reads CASSLAVGGEAFF. DNA of the CDR3: TGTGCCAGCAGCTTAGCCGTAGGGGGTGAAGCTTTCTTT.

Only a few counts were recorded for this clone. The chain links TRBV29-1 to TRBJ1-5, with D perhaps matching TRBD1 (5 bases). V gave up 6 bases and J gave up 1 base, with 7 bases separating them. Germline CDR1 SQVTM, CDR2 ANQGSEA. This CDR3 region has 12 residues. The CDR3 is CSVGDSNQPQHF. CDR3 sequence (DNA): TGCAGCGTGGGGGACAGCAATCAGCCCCAGCATTTT.

The chain recombines TRBV28 with TRBJ2-1, with D hard to call. CDR3 length: 15 residues. Germline V gene data show CDR1 as MDHEN and CDR2 as SYDVKM. V lost 6 bases and J 7 bases, leaving 19 bases between the germline ends. CDR3 in DNA: TGTGCCAGCAGCCGAGCTGAAAGAGCTTGGAATGAGCAGTTCTTC. Translation gives CASSRAERAWNEQFF. Full variable domain (remainder filled in from reference TRBV28 and TRBJ2-1): DVKVTQSSRYLVKRTGEKVFLECVQDMDHENMFWYRQDPGLGLRLIYFSYDVKMKEKGDIPEGYSVSREKKERFSLILESASTNQTSMYLCASSRAERAWNEQFFGPGTRLTVL.

The chain links TRBV19 to TRBJ2-7; D might be TRBD1 or TRBD2, each matching 5 bases. The germline CDR1 and CDR2 sequences are LNHDA and SQIVND (reference sequence). This CDR3 has 14 residues. Trimming stripped 5 bases from V and 2 bases from J, with 13 bases between. This CDR3 is CASSSGTVPYEQYF. The CDR3 DNA sequence: TGTGCCAGTAGTTCTGGGACGGTCCCCTACGAGCAGTACTTC.

This sequence joins TRBV6-1 and TRBJ2-7; TRBD1 matches at 7 bases. CDR3 length: 14 residues. Germline CDR1 and CDR2: MNHNS and SASEGT. With V trimmed by 6 bases and J by 2 bases, 7 bases remained unmatched. CDR3 coding DNA: TGTGCCAGCAGGATCAGGACAGGAGCCTACGAGCAGTACTTC. Residues: CASRIRTGAYEQYF.

This chain connects TRBV25-1 to TRBJ1-1; weak D call: TRBD1 (6 bases). This CDR3 contains 12 residues. Germline V gene lookup returns CDR1 MGHDK and CDR2 SYGVNS. V lost 5 bases to trimming and J lost 6 bases, with 10 bases between them. As DNA, the CDR3 is TGTGCCAGCAGTAAGGGGGGGGCTGAAGCTTTCTTT. Its translation: CASSKGGAEAFF.

The rearrangement links TRBV15 to TRBJ1-3; D possibly corresponds to TRBD1 (6 bases). This CDR3 is built from 14 residues. Per germline, CDR1 LNHNV and CDR2 YYDKDF (reference sequence). Trimming shortened V by 6 bases and J by 2 bases, and 11 bases separated the two germline ends. Here the CDR3 reads CATSRGVTGNTIYF. In DNA, the CDR3 is TGTGCCACCAGTAGGGGGGTTACTGGAAACACCATATATTTT.

The chain uses TRBV11-2 and TRBJ2-3, with D uncertain. Germline V CDR1 and CDR2: SGHAT, FQNNGV. With 3 bases removed from V and 5 bases from J, the gap between germline ends came to 6 bases. The CDR3 runs to 12 residues. CDR3 nucleotide sequence: TGTGCCAGCAGCTTGTTCATAGATACGCAGTATTTT. Its translation is CASSLFIDTQYF.

This clone was observed once. This chain uses TRBV5-6 with TRBJ1-1, with D perhaps matching TRBD1 (5 bases). With 0 bases removed from V and 7 bases from J, the gap between germline ends came to 7 bases. The CDR3 runs 12 residues. The germline gives CDR1 SGHDT, CDR2 YYEEEE. The CDR3 bases are TGTGCCAGCAGCTTGGCGACAGATGAAGCTTTCTTT. It is translated as CASSLATDEAFF.